This is a list of T cell receptor beta chains from one sample in a study of human T cells and chemical hapten exposure. TCRdb analysed the RACE reads with MiXCR anew, one entry per CDR3 protein. The sample comprises some 380,000 distinct CDR3 sequences, 4.8% of which are singletons, and under 3% rests with the top ten. Sample: whole blood, taken in connection with sensitization to the hapten diphenylcyclopropenone (DPC). These receptors all stem from a woman aged 45 to 65 with alopecia areata. Some clones in this sample may be carry-over from other donors' samples. Both conserved end residues are part of each CDR3. The order of the fields is D gene, J gene, V gene, clone size, CDR3 protein, CDR3 DNA. The D gene is left open where the match is weak. The size entry is marked missing in some rows and otherwise reads once, few, many or a size class.

d_gene: .
j_gene: TRBJ2-3
v_gene: TRBV4-1
abundance: many
CDR3aa: CASSQGGSTDTQYF
CDR3nt: TGCGCCAGCAGCCAAGGCGGGAGCACAGATACGCAGTATTTT

d_gene: .
j_gene: TRBJ1-5
v_gene: TRBV12-3/TRBV12-4
abundance: many
CDR3aa: CASSFGGPNQPQHF
CDR3nt: TGTGCCAGCAGTTTTGGGGGCCCCAATCAGCCCCAGCATTTT

d_gene: .
j_gene: TRBJ1-1
v_gene: TRBV3-1
abundance: many
CDR3aa: CASSQERRGSTEAFF
CDR3nt: TGTGCCAGCAGCCAAGAACGGCGAGGGAGCACTGAAGCTTTCTTT

d_gene: .
j_gene: TRBJ1-5
v_gene: TRBV12-3/TRBV12-4
abundance: many
CDR3aa: CASSLGDSYSNQPQHF
CDR3nt: TGTGCCAGCAGTCTCGGTGACTCATATAGCAATCAGCCCCAGCATTTT

d_gene: .
j_gene: TRBJ2-6
v_gene: TRBV12-3/TRBV12-4
abundance: many
CDR3aa: CASSRETGANVLTF
CDR3nt: TGTGCCAGCAGTCGCGAGACAGGGGCCAACGTCCTGACTTTC

d_gene: .
j_gene: TRBJ1-4
v_gene: TRBV15
abundance: many
CDR3aa: CATRMDINEKLFF
CDR3nt: TGTGCCACCAGGATGGACATTAATGAAAAACTGTTTTTT

d_gene: TRBD1
j_gene: TRBJ2-4
v_gene: TRBV12-3/TRBV12-4
abundance: many
CDR3aa: CASSFRDRGRNIQYF
CDR3nt: TGTGCCAGCAGTTTCCGGGACAGGGGGCGCAACATTCAGTACTTC

d_gene: TRBD2
j_gene: TRBJ2-3
v_gene: TRBV5-6
abundance: many
CDR3aa: CASSWGPAGADTQYF
CDR3nt: TGTGCCAGCAGCTGGGGCCCGGCGGGAGCAGATACGCAGTATTTT

d_gene: .
j_gene: TRBJ2-7
v_gene: TRBV5-1
abundance: .
CDR3aa: CASSTDSSGEQYF
CDR3nt: TGCGCCAGCAGCACGGACAGTTCGGGCGAGCAGTACTTC

d_gene: .
j_gene: TRBJ1-1
v_gene: TRBV27
abundance: many
CDR3aa: CASFMGGGTEAFF
CDR3nt: TGTGCCAGCTTCATGGGCGGGGGCACTGAAGCTTTCTTT

d_gene: TRBD1
j_gene: TRBJ1-2
v_gene: TRBV12-3/TRBV12-4
abundance: many
CDR3aa: CASSGTGTGVYGYTF
CDR3nt: TGTGCCAGCAGTGGAACCGGGACAGGGGTCTATGGCTACACCTTC

d_gene: .
j_gene: TRBJ1-4
v_gene: TRBV7-2
abundance: many
CDR3aa: CASSRTTEKLFF
CDR3nt: TGTGCCAGCAGCCGTACAACTGAAAAACTGTTTTTT

d_gene: .
j_gene: TRBJ2-1
v_gene: TRBV6-6
abundance: many
CDR3aa: CASSYSSSNNEQFF
CDR3nt: TGTGCCAGCAGTTACTCTAGCTCCAACAATGAGCAGTTCTTC

d_gene: .
j_gene: TRBJ1-6
v_gene: TRBV7-2
abundance: .
CDR3aa: CASSPGQKTSPLHF
CDR3nt: TGTGCCAGCAGCCCAGGACAGAAAACTTCACCCCTCCACTTT

d_gene: TRBD1
j_gene: TRBJ1-1
v_gene: TRBV29-1
abundance: many
CDR3aa: CSVDSRTGREAFF
CDR3nt: TGCAGCGTTGATTCCCGGACAGGAAGGGAAGCTTTCTTT

d_gene: .
j_gene: TRBJ2-5
v_gene: TRBV6-5
abundance: many
CDR3aa: CASSRTNSLETQYF
CDR3nt: TGTGCCAGCAGTAGGACTAACAGTTTGGAGACCCAGTACTTC

d_gene: .
j_gene: TRBJ2-4
v_gene: TRBV11-2
abundance: many
CDR3aa: CASSLSGHKNIQYF
CDR3nt: TGTGCCAGCAGCCTCAGCGGCCATAAAAACATTCAGTACTTC

d_gene: TRBD2
j_gene: TRBJ2-7
v_gene: TRBV13
abundance: many
CDR3aa: CASSSLASGAYEQYF
CDR3nt: TGTGCCAGCAGCTCCTTGGCTAGCGGGGCCTACGAGCAGTACTTC

d_gene: .
j_gene: TRBJ1-5
v_gene: TRBV28
abundance: many
CDR3aa: CASSLDDNQPQHF
CDR3nt: TGTGCCAGCAGTTTAGACGACAATCAGCCCCAGCATTTT

d_gene: TRBD2
j_gene: TRBJ2-2
v_gene: TRBV27
abundance: many
CDR3aa: CASTWTSGTGELFF
CDR3nt: TGTGCCAGCACCTGGACTAGCGGAACCGGGGAGCTGTTTTTT

d_gene: .
j_gene: TRBJ1-5
v_gene: TRBV6-2/TRBV6-3
abundance: few
CDR3aa: CASSGGLYQPQHF
CDR3nt: TGTGCCAGCAGTGGGGGACTTTATCAGCCCCAGCATTTT

d_gene: .
j_gene: TRBJ2-1
v_gene: TRBV11-2
abundance: many
CDR3aa: CASSLELSEQFF
CDR3nt: TGTGCCAGCAGCTTAGAGCTCAGTGAGCAGTTCTTC

d_gene: .
j_gene: TRBJ1-5
v_gene: TRBV6-2/TRBV6-3
abundance: few
CDR3aa: CASRWRESNQPQHF
CDR3nt: TGTGCCAGCCGATGGCGGGAAAGCAATCAGCCCCAGCATTTT

d_gene: TRBD1
j_gene: TRBJ2-7
v_gene: TRBV29-1
abundance: few
CDR3aa: CSVRVRTGSYEQYF
CDR3nt: TGCAGCGTTCGGGTTAGGACAGGATCCTACGAGCAGTACTTC

d_gene: .
j_gene: TRBJ1-5
v_gene: TRBV12-3/TRBV12-4
abundance: many
CDR3aa: CASSFTGDFNQPQHF
CDR3nt: TGTGCCAGCAGTTTTACGGGGGACTTCAATCAGCCCCAGCATTTT

d_gene: TRBD1
j_gene: TRBJ1-4
v_gene: TRBV6-5
abundance: .
CDR3aa: CASRRQGSEKLFF
CDR3nt: TGTGCCAGCAGACGACAGGGATCTGAAAAACTGTTTTTT

d_gene: .
j_gene: TRBJ2-7
v_gene: TRBV12-3/TRBV12-4
abundance: many
CDR3aa: CASSLTRAGKENEQYF
CDR3nt: TGTGCCAGCAGTTTAACAAGGGCAGGGAAAGAAAACGAGCAGTACTTC

d_gene: .
j_gene: TRBJ2-3
v_gene: TRBV28
abundance: many
CDR3aa: CASSPRPGREKTDTQYF
CDR3nt: TGTGCCAGCAGCCCCCGCCCCGGCAGGGAGAAGACAGATACGCAGTATTTT